The sequence of this T cell receptor (beta chain) was determined in a study of blood T cells in healthy people across ages. Study-wide results and caveats: Naive and antigen-experienced cells could not be conclusively compared, given unsorted PBMCs.

A second PCR of roughly 7 to 11 cycles used a sample-barcoded 5' primer and a J-beta primer mix. Each CDR3 protein gets one entry after TCRdb re-called the 5' RACE reads with MiXCR. The sample comprises about 780,000 distinct CDR3 sequences, about 46% of which are singletons, and around 18% rests with the top ten. Regarding this clonotype: Its target is unknown.

V lost 3 bases to trimming and J lost 4 bases, with 10 bases between them. The CDR3 has 13 amino acids. Germline CDR1 and CDR2: SGHRS and YFSETQ. This sequence was found in a man older than 75 in good health. The J gene is TRBJ2-5, the V gene TRBV5-1; tentatively, D is TRBD2 (5 bases). What was sequenced was blood. CDR3 DNA sequence: TGCGCCAGCAGCTCGGAGGCCGGAGAGACCCAGTACTTC. Its translation: CASSSEAGETQYF.